This TCR beta chain was identified in a study of CD8+ T cells in alopecia areata. Trimming took 3 bases from V and 0 from J, leaving 9 bases between them. In germline, CDR1 is SQVTM, CDR2 ANQGSEA. There are 14 residues in the CDR3. As regards this clone: Its antigen is unidentified.

The sequencing template was cDNA reverse transcribed from extracted RNA. Clones were sequenced by immunoSEQ multiplex PCR, and TCRdb holds only the in-frame ones, with some missing. The sample consists of about 140,000 clones, around 87% of them appearing once. Study findings and constraints: TCR sharing was clearer in mice than between patients, perhaps partly owing to patient HLA diversity. Lesional scalp displayed greater clonality than normal scalp, most notably in alopecia totalis/universalis.

The treatment: oral pan-JAK inhibitor, 5-10 mg twice daily. This TCR derives from a human donor with alopecia areata. The chain employs TRBV29-1 and TRBJ1-5; perhaps TRBD1 as D (6 bases). Specimen: CD8+ T cells sorted from blood, collected at week 4, from a patient treated with tofacitinib. The CDR3 sequence: CSVDGQNSNQPQHF. CDR3 coding DNA: TGCAGCGTTGACGGACAGAATAGCAATCAGCCCCAGCATTTT.